This T cell receptor (beta chain) was documented in a study of blood T cell repertoires in COVID-19. Seattle patients were enrolled while actively infected and followed longitudinally. TCRdb keeps only in-frame clones here, not all; method: immunoSEQ multiplex PCR. Here the sample spans around 210,000 clones, just under 85% being singletons. The sequence derives from a man aged 55 to 69 with COVID-19, enrolled during active disease. Sequenced sample: peripheral blood.

The CDR3 bases are TGTGCCAGCAGTTTGACCGGGACAGGGGACCAGCCCCAGCATTTT. Its translation: CASSLTGTGDQPQHF. The chain combines TRBV11-2 with TRBJ1-5; 10 bases line up with TRBD1. The germline V gene encodes CDR1 SGHAT and CDR2 FQNNGV. This CDR3 has 15 amino acids. After removal of 6 bases from V and 7 bases from J, the junction contained 9 bases not matched to a gene.